These 28 T cell receptor beta chains were sequenced from one sample in a study of OX40 agonist ivuxolimab in advanced cancers. Assay: immunoSEQ multiplex PCR; the TCRdb copy retains only in-frame clones and omits some. The table includes 60,000 to 85,000 clones, roughly nine tenths detected once. Sample: CD4+ or CD8+ T cells sorted from blood, taken in a trial of the OX40 agonist ivuxolimab. The receptor source for this set is an adult with an advanced solid tumor such as melanoma, head and neck, liver or kidney cancer.

The chain recombines TRBV29-1 with TRBJ1-2; 10 bases are shared with TRBD1. Germline V gene sequence: CDR1 SQVTM, CDR2 ANQGSEA. The junction had 9 bases not matched to a gene; V was cut back by 6 bases and J by 5 bases. This CDR3 contains 14 residues. The CDR3 DNA reads TGCAGCGTCCCGAGGGGGACAGGGGTTTATGGCTACACCTTC. Its translation: CSVPRGTGVYGYTF.

The chain combines TRBV2 with TRBJ2-7; 7 bases map to TRBD1. The CDR3 consists of 14 residues. CDR1 is SNHLY and CDR2 is FYNNEI in the germline V gene. Unmatched junction bases numbered 4, after V lost 2 bases and J lost 3 bases. The CDR3 DNA sequence: TGTGCCAGCAGTGAAAGACAGGGATACTACGAGCAGTACTTC. This encodes CASSERQGYYEQYF.

The chain carries TRBV28 and TRBJ1-2; no clear D gene. The length of the CDR3 is 13 residues. Per germline, CDR1 MDHEN and CDR2 SYDVKM. V was trimmed by 2 bases and J by 4 bases, leaving 8 bases between them. Here the CDR3 reads CASSLGRGYGYTF. The CDR3 DNA reads as TGTGCCAGCAGTTTAGGGCGGGGCTATGGCTACACCTTC.

The V and J genes are TRBV5-6 and TRBJ1-1; D remains unclear. This CDR3 comprises 14 residues. Germline V gene data show CDR1 as SGHDT and CDR2 as YYEEEE. Trimming took off 1 base at V and 1 base at J, with 8 bases between the two ends. CDR3 sequence (DNA): TGTGCCAGCAGCTTGTGGAGAGGGAACACTGAAGCTTTCTTT. It codes for CASSLWRGNTEAFF.

The chain is built from TRBV6-1 and TRBJ1-1, with a weak D call TRBD1 (5 bases). The V gene lost 0 bases and the J gene lost 6 bases, with 14 bases spanning the gap. The CDR3 contains 15 residues. Germline CDR1 reads MNHNS; CDR2 reads SASEGT. CDR3 in amino acids: CASSEARLGDSEAFF. The CDR3 coding sequence is TGTGCCAGCAGTGAAGCGCGGTTGGGGGATTCTGAAGCTTTCTTT.

This chain links TRBV11-3 with TRBJ2-1; D possibly corresponds to TRBD2 (5 bases). The CDR3 is 13 amino acids. Trimming pared 8 bases from V and 5 bases from J, leaving 13 bases between. Germline CDR1 SGHNT, CDR2 YENEEA. CDR3: CASSPGIHNEQFF. CDR3 nucleotides: TGTGCCAGCTCCCCGGGGATACACAATGAGCAGTTCTTC. The whole variable domain, filled in from reference TRBV11-3 and TRBJ2-1, reads EAGVVQSPRYKIIEKKQPVAFWCNPISGHNTLYWYLQNLGQGPELLIRYENEEAVDDSQLPKDRFSAERLKGVDSTLKIQPAELGDSAVYLCASSPGIHNEQFFGPGTRLTVL.

This chain links TRBV15 with TRBJ1-1; D remains unclear. The CDR3 length is 14 residues. Germline V gene data show CDR1 as LNHNV and CDR2 as YYDKDF (reference sequence). V gave up 1 base and J gave up 0 bases, with 6 bases separating them. DNA for the CDR3: TGTGCCACCAGCAGAGCTCTTCTGAACACTGAAGCTTTCTTT. Protein: CATSRALLNTEAFF.

The V gene is TRBV6-1, the J gene TRBJ2-2, with D perhaps TRBD1 (6 bases). This CDR3 has 15 residues. With 8 bases removed from V and 7 bases from J, the gap between germline ends came to 20 bases. Germline CDR1 and CDR2: MNHNS and SASEGT. The CDR3 region is CASESNRGFVGELFF. The DNA of the CDR3 is TGTGCCAGCGAGTCAAATAGGGGGTTCGTCGGGGAGCTGTTTTTT.

The rearrangement joins TRBV11-2 to TRBJ2-7; D ambiguous. This CDR3 contains 11 residues. In germline, CDR1 is SGHAT, CDR2 FQNNGV. The germline V and J ends were trimmed by 5 bases and 2 bases, with 4 bases remaining between them. This CDR3 is CASSLTYEQYF. CDR3 DNA: TGTGCCAGCAGCCTAACCTACGAGCAGTACTTC.

The V and J genes are TRBV28 and TRBJ2-1, with 9 positions matching TRBD2. Losses at the gene ends were 11 bases for V and 5 bases for J; bases not matched to a gene: 16. The length of the CDR3 is 16 residues. Germline lookup yields CDR1 MDHEN and CDR2 SYDVKM. CDR3 amino acids: CASTPAGGYLHNEQFF. CDR3 sequence (DNA): TGTGCCTCCACCCCGGCGGGAGGGTATCTCCACAATGAGCAGTTCTTC.

The genes are TRBV6-6 and TRBJ1-1; D is ambiguous. CDR1 and CDR2 from the germline V gene are MNHNY and SVGAGI (reference sequence). V gave up 2 bases and J gave up 0 bases, with 7 bases separating them. CDR3 length equals 14 residues. CDR3 in DNA: TGTGCCAGCAGTTACCCTAACATGAACACTGAAGCTTTCTTT. Its translation is CASSYPNMNTEAFF.

The CDR3 region is CASSLQGRWEKLFF. The CDR3 nucleotides read TGTGCCAGCAGCTTGCAGGGGCGGTGGGAAAAACTGTTTTTT. The rearrangement joins TRBV5-6 to TRBJ1-4; D is perhaps TRBD1 (6 bases). The CDR3 is 14 amino acids. The V gene lost 1 base and the J gene lost 8 bases, with 12 bases spanning the gap. CDR1 and CDR2 (germline): SGHDT, YYEEEE.

The chain employs TRBV4-2 and TRBJ1-1; unclear D gene. This CDR3 comprises 13 residues. CDR1 and CDR2 from the germline V gene are LGHNA and YNFKEQ. V was shortened by 4 bases and J by 4 bases, with 10 bases between the two germline ends. CDR3 loop: CASSLPRTTEAFF. In DNA form, the CDR3 reads TGTGCCAGCAGCCTCCCCCGCACCACTGAAGCTTTCTTT.

This chain uses TRBV9 with TRBJ2-3; 11 bases match TRBD2. The trim removed 5 bases at V and 2 bases at J, leaving 4 bases unmatched. The CDR3 runs to 15 residues. Germline assignment: CDR1 SGDLS and CDR2 YYNGEE. The CDR3 loop reads CASRRTSGSTDTQYF. The CDR3 DNA sequence: TGTGCCAGCAGAAGGACTAGCGGGTCCACAGATACGCAGTATTTT.

This clone was counted once. The chain carries TRBV19 and TRBJ1-6; 11 nucleotides match TRBD1. Germline V lookup: CDR1 LNHDA, CDR2 SQIVND (reference sequence). This CDR3 region has 16 residues. Trimming cost V 4 bases and J 9 bases; bases outside gene matches: 8. The CDR3 reads CASSRRTGTGGSPLHF. CDR3 in DNA: TGTGCCAGTAGTAGGCGGACCGGGACAGGGGGTTCACCCCTCCACTTT.

The chain recombines TRBV10-3 with TRBJ1-3; D is uncertain. The V gene's germline CDR1 is ENHRY and CDR2 SYGVKD. V lost 5 bases, J lost 0 bases, and 5 bases lay in between. The CDR3 spans 13 residues. Here the CDR3 reads CAISTDSGNTIYF. Here the CDR3 DNA reads TGTGCCATCAGTACAGACTCTGGAAACACCATATATTTT.

The rearrangement joins TRBV6-1 to TRBJ1-5; D may be TRBD1 (6 bases). Trimming took off 7 bases at V and 6 bases at J, with 19 bases between the two ends. The CDR3 runs 15 residues. CDR1 and CDR2 from the germline V gene are MNHNS and SASEGT. CDR3 in amino acids: CASTPPGQTSQPQHF. The CDR3 DNA follows: TGTGCCAGCACTCCTCCAGGACAGACCTCTCAGCCCCAGCATTTT.

The chain has TRBV7-9 and TRBJ1-2; D is uncertain. V was shortened by 3 bases and J by 4 bases, with 6 bases between the two germline ends. Germline-derived CDR1 and CDR2 are SEHNR and FQNEAQ (reference sequence). The CDR3 sequence is 12 residues long. The CDR3 protein is CASSLGLYGYTF. The CDR3 region has the DNA TGTGCCAGCAGCTTGGGCCTCTATGGCTACACCTTC.

V is TRBV11-2 and J is TRBJ2-7, with D perhaps matching TRBD1 or TRBD2 (5 bases each). Germline V gene sequence: CDR1 SGHAT, CDR2 FQNNGV. V was clipped by 5 bases and J by 6 bases, with 17 bases between them. The CDR3 has 14 residues. For the CDR3, the DNA is TGTGCCAGCAGCACGCACGGGGCTTCCCCCGAGCAGTACTTC. Its protein product is CASSTHGASPEQYF.

The V gene is TRBV5-4, the J gene TRBJ2-1; possibly TRBD1 or TRBD2 for D (6 bases each). The germline V gene encodes CDR1 SGHNT and CDR2 YYREEE (reference sequence). Trimming left V 0 bases short and J 8 bases short, with 15 bases between. The CDR3 has 15 amino acids. The CDR3 is CASSLAERGAHEQFF. CDR3 nucleotides: TGTGCCAGCAGCTTGGCCGAAAGGGGGGCACATGAGCAGTTCTTC.

The rearrangement joins TRBV5-5 to TRBJ2-5; D not certain. V was trimmed by 0 bases and J by 1 base, leaving 7 bases between them. This CDR3 contains 14 residues. In germline, CDR1 is SGHKS, CDR2 YYEKEE (reference sequence). The CDR3 DNA follows: TGTGCCAGCAGCTTGGTGACGGGCCAAGAGACCCAGTACTTC. Its protein is CASSLVTGQETQYF.

In its sample, this clone ranks as medium-sized. J is TRBJ2-7 and V is TRBV4-1, with a weak D call TRBD2 (5 bases). The CDR3 runs to 14 residues. Deletions cut 3 bases from V and 1 base from J, with 10 bases between. Germline CDR1 is MGHRA and CDR2 is YSYEKL. CDR3 amino acids: CASSQEAASYEQYF. DNA for the CDR3: TGCGCCAGCAGCCAGGAAGCGGCGTCCTACGAGCAGTACTTC.

The rearrangement joins TRBV21-1 to TRBJ1-2; the listed D gene, TRBD1, was not tested against the DNA. TRBV21-1 is flagged as a pseudogene. This CDR3 comprises 17 residues. CDR3 in DNA: TGTGCCAGCAGCAAAGCGCTTTTGGGACAGGGGGCGCGTGGCTACACCTTC. It is translated as CASSKALLGQGARGYTF.

This clone occurred a few times. The rearrangement uses TRBV6-1 and TRBJ1-1; 7 bases align to TRBD1. The CDR3 sequence is 13 residues long. Losses at the gene ends were 5 bases for V and 8 bases for J; bases not matched to a gene: 8. From germline, CDR1 is MNHNS and CDR2 SASEGT. The CDR3 DNA reads as TGTGCCAGCAGTCTTATACAGGGGAGCGAAGCTTTCTTT. This encodes CASSLIQGSEAFF.

V gene TRBV19 combines with J gene TRBJ2-5, with D possibly TRBD2 on 6 matching bases. Trimming removed 2 bases from V and 5 bases from J, with 12 bases in between. The CDR3 length is 14 residues. The germline V gene encodes CDR1 LNHDA and CDR2 SQIVND (reference sequence). Here the CDR3 reads CASSISGATETQYF. The CDR3 DNA follows: TGTGCCAGTAGTATATCGGGAGCCACGGAGACCCAGTACTTC.

This clone is a singleton in its sample. The chain has TRBV6-4 and TRBJ2-5, with 11 bases fitting TRBD1. With V trimmed by 0 bases and J by 9 bases, 12 bases remained unmatched. Germline V gene sequence: CDR1 MRHNA, CDR2 SNTAGT. The CDR3 is made up of 17 amino acids. CDR3 amino acids: CASSDSGTGGRNRAQYF. The CDR3 DNA sequence: TGTGCCAGCAGTGACTCTGGGACAGGGGGGAGAAATAGGGCCCAGTACTTC.

This chain joins TRBV19 and TRBJ1-5; D gene uncertain. CDR3 length equals 17 residues. CDR1 LNHDA and CDR2 SQIVND come from the germline V gene (reference sequence). Trimming took off 8 bases at V and 7 bases at J, with 27 bases between the two ends. The CDR3 sequence is CASSPLWEAGSGQPQHF. The DNA of the CDR3 is TGTGCCAGTTCCCCCCTATGGGAAGCGGGGTCCGGACAGCCCCAGCATTTT.

The gene calls are TRBV30 and TRBJ2-1, with 8 bases aligning to TRBD2. There are 13 residues in the CDR3. J lost 1 base, V lost 5 bases, and 1 base had no gene match. CDR1 GTSNPN and CDR2 SVGIG come from the germline V gene (reference sequence). CDR3 sequence: CAWSGGSYNEQFF. The CDR3 DNA follows: TGTGCCTGGTCGGGGGGGTCCTACAATGAGCAGTTCTTC.